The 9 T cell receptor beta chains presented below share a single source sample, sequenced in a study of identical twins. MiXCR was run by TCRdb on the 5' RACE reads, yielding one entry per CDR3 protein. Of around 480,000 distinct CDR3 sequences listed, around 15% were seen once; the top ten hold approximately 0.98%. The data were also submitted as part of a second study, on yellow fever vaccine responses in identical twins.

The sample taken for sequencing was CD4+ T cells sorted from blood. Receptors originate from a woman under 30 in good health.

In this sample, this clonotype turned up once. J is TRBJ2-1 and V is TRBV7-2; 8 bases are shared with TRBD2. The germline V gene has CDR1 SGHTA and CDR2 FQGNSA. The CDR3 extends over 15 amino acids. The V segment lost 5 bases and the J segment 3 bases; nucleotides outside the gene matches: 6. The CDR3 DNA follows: TGTGCCAGCAGCAGTCGCGGGGGGAACTACAATGAGCAGTTCTTC. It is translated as CASSSRGGNYNEQFF.

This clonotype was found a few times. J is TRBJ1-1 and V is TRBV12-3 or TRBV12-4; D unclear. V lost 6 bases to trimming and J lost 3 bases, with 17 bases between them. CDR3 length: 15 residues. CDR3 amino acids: CASRLNTPGYTEAFF. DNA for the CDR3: TGTGCCAGCAGGTTAAATACACCGGGATACACTGAAGCTTTCTTT.

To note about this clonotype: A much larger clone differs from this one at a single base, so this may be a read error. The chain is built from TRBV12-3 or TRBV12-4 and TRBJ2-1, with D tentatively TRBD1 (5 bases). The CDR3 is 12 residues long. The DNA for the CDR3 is TGTGCCAGCAGTCCTAGGGGTAATGAGCTGTTCTTC. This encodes CASSPRGNELFF.

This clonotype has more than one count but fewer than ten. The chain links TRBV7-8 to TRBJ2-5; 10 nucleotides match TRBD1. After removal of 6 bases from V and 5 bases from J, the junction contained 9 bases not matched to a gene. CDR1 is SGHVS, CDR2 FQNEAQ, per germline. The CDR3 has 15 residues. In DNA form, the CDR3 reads TGTGCCAGCAGAGGAGGACAGGGGGATATTGAGACCCAGTACTTC. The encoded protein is CASRGGQGDIETQYF.

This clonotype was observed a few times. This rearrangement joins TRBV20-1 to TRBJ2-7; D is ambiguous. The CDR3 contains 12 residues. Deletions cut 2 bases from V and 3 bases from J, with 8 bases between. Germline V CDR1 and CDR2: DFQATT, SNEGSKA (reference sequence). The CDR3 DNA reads TGCAGTGCTAGACCAAAAGACTACGAGCAGTACTTC. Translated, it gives CSARPKDYEQYF.

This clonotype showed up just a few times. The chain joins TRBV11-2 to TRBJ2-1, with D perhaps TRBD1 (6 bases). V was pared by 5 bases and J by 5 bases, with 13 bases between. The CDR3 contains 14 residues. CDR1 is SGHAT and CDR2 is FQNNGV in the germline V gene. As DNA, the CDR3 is TGTGCCAGCAGCCCCCCCAGGGGTCACAATGAGCAGTTCTTC. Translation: CASSPPRGHNEQFF.

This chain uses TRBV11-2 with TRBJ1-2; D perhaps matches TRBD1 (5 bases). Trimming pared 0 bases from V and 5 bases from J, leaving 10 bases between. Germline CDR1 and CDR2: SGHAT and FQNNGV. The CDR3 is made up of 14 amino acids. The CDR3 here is CASSLDGRAYGYTF. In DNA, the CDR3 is TGTGCCAGCAGCTTAGACGGCAGGGCGTATGGCTACACCTTC.

CDR3 sequence: CASSSNLGAGVGEQYF. For the CDR3, the DNA is TGTGCCAGCAGCTCTAATCTCGGAGCGGGAGTTGGTGAGCAGTACTTC. V gene TRBV6-5 combines with J gene TRBJ2-7; the match to TRBD2 covers 8 bases. The germline V gene encodes CDR1 MNHEY and CDR2 SVGAGI. The V segment lost 6 bases and the J segment 7 bases; nucleotides outside the gene matches: 17. This CDR3 has 16 amino acids.

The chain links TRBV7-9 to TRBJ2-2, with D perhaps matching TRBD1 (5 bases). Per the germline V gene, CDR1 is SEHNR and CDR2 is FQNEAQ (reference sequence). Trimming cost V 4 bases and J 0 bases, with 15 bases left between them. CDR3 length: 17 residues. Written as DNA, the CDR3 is TGTGCCAGCAGCTCCCGACAGCCTAATTCGAACACCGGGGAGCTGTTTTTT. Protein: CASSSRQPNSNTGELFF.